This T cell receptor beta chain was sequenced for a study of cytomegalovirus exposure and HLA in healthy donors (dated by TCRdb to the late 2010s). Looking at the study overall: According to an earlier analysis of 450 to 650 of the donors, about 179 million T cells yielded 117 million unique TCR beta sequences and about 280 Gb of sequence data. About 310 gigabases of sequencing data and approximately 85 million unique TCR sequences were included in an early release covering about 700 HLA-typed donors. The genetic ancestry cluster associated with self-reported Caucasian donors included roughly 84% of the 398 genotyped donors. The study aimed to test whether signatures of past pathogen exposure could be identified by cataloging public T cell receptors. Using immunosequencing, the study profiled T cell repertoires from 500 to 800 subjects and related those repertoires to cytomegalovirus serostatus. In addition to the first cohort of 666 subjects, a separate validation cohort of 120 different subjects was used. To predict cytomegalovirus infection status, the study combined high-throughput TCR immunosequencing, statistical association of individual TCRs with disease status, and machine learning. In a later analysis, previously published TCR beta repertoires from roughly 710 donors were re-analyzed and high-resolution HLA genotyping was added so that TCR occurrence patterns could be studied. The later analysis used no new phenotypic data to find candidate immune exposures, relying instead on TCR beta sequences and their occurrence across donors. In an earlier analysis of 587 of the donors, high-throughput TCR beta sequencing was used to judge whether each TCR beta V gene segment behaved as functional or pseudogenic. Donor age, sex, ethnicity and CMV serostatus were compiled alongside the repertoire data. In a later genetic analysis, genome-wide SNP genotypes for 398 of the 666 donors were used, and that subset was treated as a discovery cohort. All discovery cohort repertoires had been generated using a single sequencing platform. Both class I and class II loci were covered by HLA typing, at four-digit resolution. The number of typed donors differed by locus: about 629-630 for A, B, C, DRB1 and DQB1; approximately 520 for DQA1; approximately 600 for DPA1; and roughly 450 for DPB1. Five DR-DQ haplotypes were handled as single units for association and clustering because linkage in the cohort was strong. On average, 235,054 unique TCR beta nucleotide sequences were sequenced per donor among a few hundred genotyped donors of the cohort, with roughly 18% of those sequences being non-productive.

This clone has only a few counts. Its recognized antigen is unknown. Nothing much larger sits one base from this clone, and base qualities are not available. Broader findings and caveats from the paper: In the study, approximately 150 TCR beta chains were listed as associated with cytomegalovirus. According to a later analysis, most CMV-associated TCR beta chains appeared to be HLA-restricted, and the HLA associations seemed to be driven largely by CMV exposure. At a false discovery rate of 0.05, a later analysis linked under 20,000 TCR beta sequences to specific HLA alleles. The classifier was reported to diagnose cytomegalovirus status with high specificity and sensitivity in both the original and validation cohorts. A group of highly shared sequence variants was considered likely to be a technical artifact of the sequencing pipeline. Only TCR beta chains were sequenced in this cohort, and the absence of alpha or paired-chain data limited detectable features. A later genetic analysis associated a missense DCLRE1C variant with V-gene and J-gene trimming of TCR beta chains, and an independent cohort replicated the association. A later genetic analysis reported fewer N-insertions in productive TCRs among donors in an Asian-associated ancestry cluster than the approximately 670-donor mean. According to the authors, the approach could potentially be generalized to other disease states and immunological phenotypes. Across donors, most TCR sequences were observed very rarely, whereas some public TCRs were present in many individuals. Correlated functional status among segregating V segments might reflect linkage disequilibrium, but an unknown experimental factor could not be ruled out. Because counts were too low, roughly 17 rarely observed V segments, including chromosome 9 orphons, were left out of the earlier analysis of about 500 of the donors. In a later analysis, the rate of TCR association differed among HLA loci, with DRB1 alleles having the most associated TCRs and HLA-C alleles having the fewest. A further reported finding was that TCR beta sequences accurately predicted the HLA-A and HLA-B alleles for most subjects in the first cohort. CMV serostatus was the only immune exposure information available for the cohort. In a later analysis, HLA-associated TCR beta chains showed more clonal expansion and lower generation probabilities than non-associated chains that were equally common. In vitro tests confirmed that a few of the cytomegalovirus-associated TCR beta chains recognize cytomegalovirus antigens. The 87-base-pair reads could not distinguish some IMGT-functional V segments, including TRBV6-2 and TRBV6-3, so those segments were excluded. According to a later analysis, parvovirus B19, influenza, CMV and Epstein-Barr virus appeared linked to several top co-occurrence clusters. Sequencing depth was assumed to be roughly uniform across donors in the presence/absence analyses, though that assumption may not hold. Because some donors lacked HLA typing at each locus, the association tests relied only on the typed subset. In an earlier analysis of about 600 of the donors, most TCR beta V segments appeared in productive rearrangements about 90% or about 30% of the time, broadly matching IMGT annotations. When HLA alleles, especially DR and DQ, strongly co-occurred, TCR associations were difficult to assign to individual alleles.

Receptors were amplified or captured by the immunoSEQ multiplex PCR assay. For the multiplex PCR, a mixture combining 60 forward primers for TCR Vbeta segments and 13 reverse primers for TCR Jbeta segments was used. Amplification of the CDR3 region of rearranged TCR beta genes was performed with a multiplex PCR assay on genomic DNA. Amplified TCR beta libraries were sequenced as 87-base-pair reads on the Illumina HiSeq System. Per the original workflow: In a later analysis, tens of millions of unique TCR beta chains were counted across the approximately 670 repertoires, and roughly 10 million of these chains were shared by at least two donors. To remove PCR and sequencing errors, raw reads were error-corrected and collapsed into unique sequences using a nearest-neighbor algorithm that merged closely related sequences. V, D and J gene segments were assigned by aligning CDR3 sequences to IMGT reference sequences. For a sequence to be retained, a match of at least six nucleotides to both a V gene segment and a J gene segment was required. A rearrangement was called productive if the CDR3 had no stop codons and remained in frame with V and J, and every other rearrangement was called non-productive. CDR3 was defined by IMGT convention, running from the second conserved V-encoded cysteine to the conserved J-encoded phenylalanine. In an earlier analysis of approximately 590 of the donors, sequences lacking an unambiguous match to a single V gene segment were excluded. An earlier analysis of some 500 of the donors classified V segments as functional when productive rearrangements were above 56.7% and as segregating when the standard deviation between donors was above 5%. To diagnose cytomegalovirus status from the catalog of TCR beta chain sequences, a statistical classification framework was built. In a later analysis, TCR nucleotide sequences were compared against IMGT/GENE-DB human TR gene sequences so that V and J genes could be assigned. Using the TCRdist pipeline, a later analysis assigned CDR3 sequences along with most-parsimonious VDJ recombination scenarios. In a later analysis, each TCR beta chain was defined by its CDR3 amino acid sequence together with its V-gene family, and reads lacking a unique V-gene family were excluded. As a way to deal with suspected cross-contamination and a sequencing artifact, a later analysis dropped approximately 570 nucleotide sequences that were highly shared and had low generation probability. In a later analysis, a clonal expansion index for each public chain was calculated from normalized within-repertoire ranks of inferred template counts. A later analysis computed generation probabilities with a VDJ recombination model fitted to out-of-frame rearrangements, and checked the results against IGoR. In a later analysis, hypergeometric tests were used to score TCR-TCR, TCR-HLA and TCR-CMV co-occurrence, with a repertoire-size bias correction applied to TCR pairs. To estimate false discovery rates, a later analysis permuted the HLA or CMV assignments 20 times. In a later analysis, co-occurring TCRs were grouped using DBSCAN, with TCRdist sequence similarity added in when clustering inside HLA-allele-positive subsets. For co-occurrence clustering, repertoires with fewer than 30,000 or more than 120,000 public chains were excluded, along with five repertoires with anomalous nucleotide sharing. Sourced from immuneACCESS, this table was stored by TCRdb with only in-frame sequences that have V and J called. A share of the clones is absent; for the studies checked, an unresolved V gene accounts for under half, and the remainder has no known explanation. The DNA was the basis for D and trimming; V, J and clone size are from that table. This sample has 160,000 or so clones in its table, and approximately 82% of those were observed once. The ten largest clonotypes hold approximately 8% of the sample.

The cohort was made up of around 720 healthy bone marrow donors. Cohort members were all nominally healthy when sampled, although unrecorded immune exposures were likely present. The donor was CMV seropositive and was included in the group of around 300 seropositive cohort members. A peripheral blood sample was collected from each donor, and TCR beta sequencing was performed on peripheral blood mononuclear cells. The Qiagen DNeasy Blood Extraction Kit was used to extract genomic DNA from the blood cell samples. The CDR3, cysteine through phenylalanine, is 16 amino acids long. Just the 48-base CDR3 DNA is kept, in frame starting at base 1. V loses 4 bases at its end and J loses 0 bases; junction bases beyond the gene matches: 6. The germline V gene (reference sequence) supplies CDR1 MNHEY and CDR2 SMNVEV.

This receptor was obtained from a male donor in good health and CMV-seropositive. Sequencing used PBMCs. The sequence joins TRBV27 to TRBJ2-7, and 10 bases in between align with TRBD2. The CDR3 has the sequence CASSYERGGSSYEQYF. At the DNA level, the sequence is TGTGCCAGCAGTTATGAGCGGGGGGGGAGCTCCTACGAGCAGTACTTC.